Listed here is a single TCR beta chain. Its specificity is unknown. With 60 Vbeta and 13 Jbeta primers, the PCR was carried out. TCRdb keeps only in-frame clones here, not all; method: immunoSEQ multiplex PCR. The repertoire table contains 75,000 to 100,000 clones. The data originate from a study of cytomegalovirus exposure and HLA in healthy donors. General study findings and limits: Accurate HLA-A and HLA-B prediction from TCR beta sequences was reported for most subjects. Some TCR beta chains (164 of them) were listed as cytomegalovirus-associated. A highly shared variant cluster was judged a likely technical artifact. As confirmed in vitro, a few CMV-associated chains were specific for CMV antigens.

Per germline, CDR1 SGDLS and CDR2 YYNGEE. CDR3 length equals 15 residues. V lost 5 bases to trimming and J lost 9 bases; unmatched junction nucleotides: 11. The sample consisted of PBMCs. The TCR originated in a woman aged 55 to 70 in good health and CMV-seronegative. The rearrangement links TRBV9 to TRBJ2-3, with 11 bases that match TRBD2. The CDR3 sequence: CASSRTSGPQITQYF. The CDR3 DNA follows: TGTGCCAGCAGTAGGACTAGCGGGCCCCAAATCACGCAGTATTTT.